One and the same sample provided the 5 T cell receptor beta chains below, sequenced in a study of CD8 T cells in ankylosing spondylitis. Via MiXCR, TCRdb re-called the 5' RACE reads, giving one row per CDR3 protein. The sample holds fewer than 250,000 distinct CDR3 sequences, around 25% seen once. The material sequenced was blood, either unsorted or a sorted T cell fraction (not recorded which). The origin of the receptors is a male donor with ankylosing spondylitis or in good health (not recorded which).

This clonotype was detected many times. The chain links TRBV24-1 to TRBJ2-7, with TRBD1 as a possible D gene (6 bases). V lost 1 base, J lost 3 bases, and 15 bases lay in between. Looked up from germline, CDR1 is KGHDR and CDR2 is SFDVKD. CDR3 length: 16 amino acids. The CDR3 reads CATSDFSPTGRYEQYF. CDR3 nucleotide sequence: TGTGCCACCAGTGATTTTTCCCCGACAGGTCGCTACGAGCAGTACTTC.

Of note for this clonotype: This sequence may be a read error, since a much larger clone differs from it by one base. Likely a read error: the CDR3 ends without its conserved phenylalanine or tryptophan. This chain connects TRBV20-1 to TRBJ2-7; D not certain. The CDR3 is 15 amino acids. Germline CDR1 is DFQATT and CDR2 is SNEGSKA (reference sequence). V lost 3 bases and J lost 0, with 15 bases in between. CDR3 amino acids: CSASGSLKGSYEQYY. The DNA for the CDR3 is TGCAGTGCTAGTGGCAGCCTAAAGGGCTCCTACGAGCAGTACTAC.

The rearrangement uses TRBV5-1 and TRBJ1-1; 8 bases align to TRBD1. J gave up 4 bases and V 2 bases, and 4 bases lay outside the gene matches. CDR1 is SGHRS, CDR2 YFSETQ, per germline. The CDR3 extends over 14 amino acids. CDR3 loop: CASSFTGGSTEAFF. The CDR3 coding sequence is TGCGCCAGCAGCTTCACAGGGGGGAGCACTGAAGCTTTCTTT.

The sample holds a few counts of this clonotype. V gene TRBV20-1 combines with J gene TRBJ2-4, with D unresolved. V was shortened by 1 base and J by 0 bases, with 4 bases between the two germline ends. The CDR3 sequence is 13 residues long. Per germline, CDR1 DFQATT and CDR2 SNEGSKA (reference sequence). The chain's CDR3 is CSARGEAKNIQYF. DNA for the CDR3: TGCAGTGCTAGAGGGGAAGCCAAAAACATTCAGTACTTC.

The sample holds many counts of this clonotype. The V gene is TRBV5-4, the J gene TRBJ1-4; 7 bases map to TRBD1. Losses at the gene ends were 0 bases for V and 8 bases for J; bases not matched to a gene: 4. The V gene's germline CDR1 is SGHNT and CDR2 YYREEE (reference sequence). There are 14 residues in the CDR3. The CDR3 DNA reads as TGTGCCAGCAGCTTGGCAGGGGGTGGAGAAAAACTGTTTTTT. Translating gives CASSLAGGGEKLFF.